Each of the 4 T cell receptor beta chains below was sequenced from the same sample in a study of early T cells in non-severe SARS-CoV-2 infection. TCRdb passed the 5' RACE reads through MiXCR, listing each CDR3 protein once. This table holds around 57,000 distinct CDR3 sequences, about 6.2% found once. Sequenced material: whole blood. The receptors were gathered from an adult who was a healthcare worker with PCR-confirmed SARS-CoV-2 infection or an uninfected control (not recorded which).

The sample holds many counts of this clonotype. The DNA of the CDR3 is TGTGCCAGCGTCTTGCGGGGGGCCGGTTACAATGAGCAGTTCTTC. This encodes CASVLRGAGYNEQFF. The rearrangement uses TRBV5-6 and TRBJ2-1; 8 bases are shared with TRBD2. The CDR3 sequence is 15 residues long. Germline V gene lookup returns CDR1 SGHDT and CDR2 YYEEEE. The V and J ends lost 7 bases and 4 bases, in that order; junction bases with no gene match: 10.

This clonotype was counted a few times. The gene calls are TRBV11-3 and TRBJ1-1, with 10 bases aligning to TRBD1. With V trimmed by 6 bases and J by 2 bases, 9 bases remained unmatched. The CDR3 length is 16 residues. Germline V gene lookup returns CDR1 SGHNT and CDR2 YENEEA. The DNA of the CDR3 is TGTGCCAGCAGGCTCCCCGACAGGGGGCTTAACACTGAAGCTTTCTTT. This codes for CASRLPDRGLNTEAFF.

At least ten counts were recorded for this clonotype. The chain combines TRBV11-3 with TRBJ1-1, with D maybe TRBD1 (5 bases). Germline lookup yields CDR1 SGHNT and CDR2 YENEEA. The ends were cut back, 4 bases at V and 6 bases at J, with 18 bases in the middle. This CDR3 comprises 15 residues. CDR3 nucleotides: TGTGCCAGCAGCTCCAGGGAGCGGTTCGGCGCTGAAGCTTTCTTT. This codes for CASSSRERFGAEAFF.

The rearrangement uses TRBV21-1 and TRBJ2-3; TRBD2 is taken as the D call from the table, unchecked against the DNA. TRBV21-1 is termed a pseudogene. This CDR3 comprises 16 residues. CDR3: CASSKITSGGTDTQYF. The CDR3, as DNA: TGTGCCAGCAGCAAAATAACGAGCGGGGGGACAGATACGCAGTATTTT.